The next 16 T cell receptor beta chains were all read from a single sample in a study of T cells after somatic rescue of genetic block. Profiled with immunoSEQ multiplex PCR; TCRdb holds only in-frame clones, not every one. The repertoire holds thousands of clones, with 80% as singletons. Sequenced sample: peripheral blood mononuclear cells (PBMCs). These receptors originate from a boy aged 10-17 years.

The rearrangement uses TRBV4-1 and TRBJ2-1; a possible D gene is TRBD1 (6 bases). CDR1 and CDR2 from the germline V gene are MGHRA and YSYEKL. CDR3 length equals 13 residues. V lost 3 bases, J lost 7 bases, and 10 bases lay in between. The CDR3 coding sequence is TGCGCCAGCAGCCAGGACACAGGGAATGAGCAGTTCTTC. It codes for CASSQDTGNEQFF.

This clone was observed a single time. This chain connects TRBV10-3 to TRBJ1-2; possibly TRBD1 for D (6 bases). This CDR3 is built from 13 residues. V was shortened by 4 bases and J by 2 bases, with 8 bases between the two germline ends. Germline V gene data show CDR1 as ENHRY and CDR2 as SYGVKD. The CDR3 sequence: CAISVTGNYGYTF. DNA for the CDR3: TGTGCCATCAGTGTCACAGGGAACTATGGCTACACCTTC.

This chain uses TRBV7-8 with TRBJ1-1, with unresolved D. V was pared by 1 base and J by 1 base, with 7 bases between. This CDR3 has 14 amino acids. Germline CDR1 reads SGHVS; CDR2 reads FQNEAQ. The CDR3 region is CASSLVAGNTEAFF. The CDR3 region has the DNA TGTGCCAGCAGCTTAGTGGCGGGGAACACTGAAGCTTTCTTT. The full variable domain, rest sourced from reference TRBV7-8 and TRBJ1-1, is GAGVSQSPRYKVAKRGQDVALRCDPISGHVSLFWYQQALGQGPEFLTYFQNEAQLDKSGLPSDRFFAERPEGSVSTLKIQRTQQEDSAVYLCASSLVAGNTEAFFGQGTRLTVV.

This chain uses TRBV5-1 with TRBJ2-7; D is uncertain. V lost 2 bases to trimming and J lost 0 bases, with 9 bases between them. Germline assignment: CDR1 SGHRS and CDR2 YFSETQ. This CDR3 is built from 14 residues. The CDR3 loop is CASSLRASSYEQYF. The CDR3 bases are TGCGCCAGCAGCTTACGGGCCTCCTCCTACGAGCAGTACTTC.

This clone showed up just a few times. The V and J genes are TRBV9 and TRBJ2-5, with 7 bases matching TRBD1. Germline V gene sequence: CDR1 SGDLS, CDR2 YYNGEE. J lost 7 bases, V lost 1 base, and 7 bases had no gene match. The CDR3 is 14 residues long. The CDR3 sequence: CASSVFNRGATQYF. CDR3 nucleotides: TGTGCCAGCAGCGTATTCAACAGGGGAGCGACCCAGTACTTC.

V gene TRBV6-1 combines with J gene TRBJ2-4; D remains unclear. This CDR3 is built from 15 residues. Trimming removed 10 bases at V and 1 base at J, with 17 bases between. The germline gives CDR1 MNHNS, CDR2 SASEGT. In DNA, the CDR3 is TGTGCCACCTGGTCCTCCCTCTCGGCCAAAAACATTCAGTACTTC. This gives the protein CATWSSLSAKNIQYF.

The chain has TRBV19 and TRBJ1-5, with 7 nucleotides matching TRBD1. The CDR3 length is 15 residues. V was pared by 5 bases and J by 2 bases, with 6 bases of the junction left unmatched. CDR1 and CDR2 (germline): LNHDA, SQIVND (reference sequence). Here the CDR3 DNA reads TGTGCCAGTAGTGGGGAGGGGGCTGGCAATCAGCCCCAGCATTTT. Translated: CASSGEGAGNQPQHF. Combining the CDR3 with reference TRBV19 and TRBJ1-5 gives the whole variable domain DGGITQSPKYLFRKEGQNVTLSCEQNLNHDAMYWYRQDPGQGLRLIYYSQIVNDFQKGDIAEGYSVSREKKESFPLTVTSAQKNPTAFYLCASSGEGAGNQPQHFGDGTRLSIL.

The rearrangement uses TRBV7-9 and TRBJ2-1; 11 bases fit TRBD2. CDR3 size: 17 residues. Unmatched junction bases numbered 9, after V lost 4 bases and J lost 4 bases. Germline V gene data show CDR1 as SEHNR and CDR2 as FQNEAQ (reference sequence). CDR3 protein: CASSSSGTSGAYNEQFF. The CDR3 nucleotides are TGTGCCAGCAGCTCCTCCGGGACTAGCGGAGCATACAATGAGCAGTTCTTC.

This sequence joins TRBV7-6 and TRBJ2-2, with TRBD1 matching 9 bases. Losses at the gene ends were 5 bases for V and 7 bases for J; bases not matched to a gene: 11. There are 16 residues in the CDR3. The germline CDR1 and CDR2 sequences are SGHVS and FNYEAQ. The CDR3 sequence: CASSPTGGIGNGELFF. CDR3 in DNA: TGTGCCAGCAGCCCGACAGGGGGTATTGGTAACGGGGAGCTGTTTTTT.

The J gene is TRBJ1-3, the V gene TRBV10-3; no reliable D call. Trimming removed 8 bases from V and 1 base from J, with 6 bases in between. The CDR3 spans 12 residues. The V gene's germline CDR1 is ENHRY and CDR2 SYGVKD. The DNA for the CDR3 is TGTGCCATCGGACGGTCTGGAAACACCATATATTTT. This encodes CAIGRSGNTIYF.

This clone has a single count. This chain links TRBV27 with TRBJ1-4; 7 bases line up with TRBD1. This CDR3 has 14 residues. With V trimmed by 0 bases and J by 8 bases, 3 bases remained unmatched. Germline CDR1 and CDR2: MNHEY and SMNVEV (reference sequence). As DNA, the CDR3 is TGTGCCAGCAGTTTATCGACAGGGACCGAAAAACTGTTTTTT. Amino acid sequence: CASSLSTGTEKLFF.

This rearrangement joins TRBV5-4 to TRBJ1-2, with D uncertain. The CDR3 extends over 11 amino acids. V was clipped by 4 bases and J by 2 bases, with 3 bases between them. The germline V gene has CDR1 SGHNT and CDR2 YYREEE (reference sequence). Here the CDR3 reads CASSTNYGYTF. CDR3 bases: TGTGCCAGCAGCACGAACTATGGCTACACCTTC.

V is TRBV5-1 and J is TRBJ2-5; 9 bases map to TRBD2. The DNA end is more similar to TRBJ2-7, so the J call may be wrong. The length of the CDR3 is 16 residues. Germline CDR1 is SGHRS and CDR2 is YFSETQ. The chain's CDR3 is CASSPRGSGSLYEQYF. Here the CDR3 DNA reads TGCGCCAGCAGCCCGCGTGGTAGCGGGAGTCTGTACGAGCAGTACTTC.

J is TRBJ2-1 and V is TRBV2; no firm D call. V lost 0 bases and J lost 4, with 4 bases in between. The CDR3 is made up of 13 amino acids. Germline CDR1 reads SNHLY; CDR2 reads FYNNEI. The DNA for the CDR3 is TGTGCCAGCAGTGAAGCCGGTTACAATGAGCAGTTCTTC. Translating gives CASSEAGYNEQFF.

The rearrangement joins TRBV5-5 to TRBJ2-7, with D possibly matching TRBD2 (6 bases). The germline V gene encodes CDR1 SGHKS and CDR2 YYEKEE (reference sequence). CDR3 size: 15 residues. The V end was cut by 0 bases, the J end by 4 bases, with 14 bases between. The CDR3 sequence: CASSLAPGVLYEQYF. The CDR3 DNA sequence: TGTGCCAGCAGCTTGGCTCCGGGAGTACTATACGAGCAGTACTTC.

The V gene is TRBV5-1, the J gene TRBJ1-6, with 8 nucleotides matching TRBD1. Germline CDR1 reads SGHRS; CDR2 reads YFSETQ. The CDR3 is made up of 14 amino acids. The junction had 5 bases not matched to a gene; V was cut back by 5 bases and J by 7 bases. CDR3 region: CASSLRTGNSPLHF. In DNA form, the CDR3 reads TGCGCCAGCAGTTTACGGACAGGGAATTCACCCCTCCACTTT.